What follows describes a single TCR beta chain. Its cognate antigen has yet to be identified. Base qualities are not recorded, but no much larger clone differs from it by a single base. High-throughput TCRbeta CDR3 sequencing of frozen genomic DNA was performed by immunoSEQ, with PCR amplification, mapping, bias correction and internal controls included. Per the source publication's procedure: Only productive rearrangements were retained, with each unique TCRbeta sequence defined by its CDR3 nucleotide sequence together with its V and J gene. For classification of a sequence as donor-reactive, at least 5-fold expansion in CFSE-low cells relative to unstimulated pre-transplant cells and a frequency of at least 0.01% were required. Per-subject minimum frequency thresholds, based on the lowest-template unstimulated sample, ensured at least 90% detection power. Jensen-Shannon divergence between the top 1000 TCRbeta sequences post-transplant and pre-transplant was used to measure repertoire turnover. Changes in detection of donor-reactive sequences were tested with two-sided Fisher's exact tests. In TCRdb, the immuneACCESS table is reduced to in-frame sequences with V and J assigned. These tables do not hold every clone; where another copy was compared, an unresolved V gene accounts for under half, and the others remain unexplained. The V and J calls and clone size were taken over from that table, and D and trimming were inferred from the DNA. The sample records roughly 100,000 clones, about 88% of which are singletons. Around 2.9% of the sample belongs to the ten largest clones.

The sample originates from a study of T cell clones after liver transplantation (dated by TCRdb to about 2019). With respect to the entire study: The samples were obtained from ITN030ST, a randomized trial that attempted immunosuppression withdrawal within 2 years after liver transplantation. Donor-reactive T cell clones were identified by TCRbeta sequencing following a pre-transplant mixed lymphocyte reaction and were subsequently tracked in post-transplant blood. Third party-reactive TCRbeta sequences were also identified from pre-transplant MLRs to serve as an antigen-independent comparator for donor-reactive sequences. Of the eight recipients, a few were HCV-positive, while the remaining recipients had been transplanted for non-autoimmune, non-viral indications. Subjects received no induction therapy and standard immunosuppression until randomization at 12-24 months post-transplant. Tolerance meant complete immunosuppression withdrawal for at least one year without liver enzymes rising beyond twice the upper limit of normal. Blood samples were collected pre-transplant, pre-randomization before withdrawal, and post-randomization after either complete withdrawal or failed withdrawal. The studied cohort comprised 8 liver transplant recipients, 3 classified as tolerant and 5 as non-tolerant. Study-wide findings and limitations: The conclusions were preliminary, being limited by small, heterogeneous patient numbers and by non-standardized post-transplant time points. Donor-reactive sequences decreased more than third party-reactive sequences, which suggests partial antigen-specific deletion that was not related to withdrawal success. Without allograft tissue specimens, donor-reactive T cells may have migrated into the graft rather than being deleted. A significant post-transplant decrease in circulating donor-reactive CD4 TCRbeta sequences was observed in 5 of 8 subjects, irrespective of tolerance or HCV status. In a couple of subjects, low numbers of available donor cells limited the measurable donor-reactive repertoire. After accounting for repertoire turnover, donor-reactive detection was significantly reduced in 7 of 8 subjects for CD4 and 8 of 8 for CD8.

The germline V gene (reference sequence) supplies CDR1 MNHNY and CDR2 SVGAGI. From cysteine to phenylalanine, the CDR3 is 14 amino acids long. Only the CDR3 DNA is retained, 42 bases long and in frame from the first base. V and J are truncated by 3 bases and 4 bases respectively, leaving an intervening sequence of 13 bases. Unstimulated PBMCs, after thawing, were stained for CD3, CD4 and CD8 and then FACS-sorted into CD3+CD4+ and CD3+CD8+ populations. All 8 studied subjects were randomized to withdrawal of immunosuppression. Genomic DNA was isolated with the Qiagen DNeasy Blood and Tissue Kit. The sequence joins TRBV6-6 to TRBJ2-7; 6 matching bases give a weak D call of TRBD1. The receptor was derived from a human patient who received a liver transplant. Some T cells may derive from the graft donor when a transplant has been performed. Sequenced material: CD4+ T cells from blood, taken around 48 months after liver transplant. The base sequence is TGTGCCAGCAGTTATCGACAGGAGAGGTACGAGCAGTACTTC. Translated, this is CASSYRQERYEQYF.